This T cell receptor beta chain was captured in a study of OX40 agonist ivuxolimab in advanced cancers. Sequenced by immunoSEQ multiplex PCR; TCRdb stores in-frame clones only, minus some. There are 65,000 to 85,000 clones in the sample; less than 90% occur only once, and less than 4% lies in the top ten. This clone showed up just once. The CDR3 length is 17 residues. V was pared by 3 bases and J by 4 bases, with 16 bases between. Germline V gene sequence: CDR1 MDHEN, CDR2 SYDVKM. V is TRBV28 and J is TRBJ2-6, with D perhaps being TRBD1 or TRBD2 (5 bases each). The origin of this receptor is an adult with an advanced solid tumor such as melanoma, head and neck, liver or kidney cancer. The sample consisted of CD4+ or CD8+ T cells sorted from blood, taken in a trial of the OX40 agonist ivuxolimab. CDR3 region: CASSFGGPIPGANVLTF. The CDR3 nucleotides are TGTGCCAGCAGTTTTGGGGGTCCGATACCCGGGGCCAACGTCCTGACTTTC. Drawing the rest from reference TRBV28 and TRBJ2-6, the complete variable domain is DVKVTQSSRYLVKRTGEKVFLECVQDMDHENMFWYRQDPGLGLRLIYFSYDVKMKEKGDIPEGYSVSREKKERFSLILESASTNQTSMYLCASSFGGPIPGANVLTFGAGSRLTVL.